This T cell receptor beta chain was sequenced in a study of T cell repertoires in cytomegalovirus infection. Study-level background: Selection of CMV epitopes for the study included recently identified HLA-C-restricted and well-studied HLA-B-restricted ones.

This clonotype has more than one count but fewer than ten. Antigen specificity is unknown. The germline V gene has CDR1 SNHLY and CDR2 FYNNEI. This CDR3 comprises 13 residues. V gave up 10 bases and J gave up 2 bases; unmatched junction bases: 6. TCRdb called the reads again in MiXCR, with one record for every CDR3 protein. This sample carries fewer than 1,000,000 distinct CDR3 sequences, around 29% of them seen once, and the ten largest clones take over 12%. The clonotype originates from a human donor in good health (CMV status not recorded). Some clones in this sample may be carry-over from other donors' samples. Sample: cultured CD8+ T cells from PBMCs, taken from culture after CMV antigen stimulation. The chain carries TRBV2 and TRBJ2-7, with TRBD1 identical over 9 bases. The CDR3 spells CANTGTGTYEQYF. In DNA form, the CDR3 reads TGTGCCAACACCGGGACAGGGACCTACGAGCAGTACTTC.